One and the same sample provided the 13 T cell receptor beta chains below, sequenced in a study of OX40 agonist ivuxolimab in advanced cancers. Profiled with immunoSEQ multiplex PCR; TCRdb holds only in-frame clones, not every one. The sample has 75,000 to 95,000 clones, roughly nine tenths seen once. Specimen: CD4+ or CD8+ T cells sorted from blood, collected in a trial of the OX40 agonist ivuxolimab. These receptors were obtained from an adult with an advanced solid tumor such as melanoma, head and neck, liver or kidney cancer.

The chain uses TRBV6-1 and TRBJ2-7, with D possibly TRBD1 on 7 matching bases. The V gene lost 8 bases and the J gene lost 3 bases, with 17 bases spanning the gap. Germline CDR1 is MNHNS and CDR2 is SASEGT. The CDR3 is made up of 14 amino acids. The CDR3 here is CASVTGDFNYEQYF. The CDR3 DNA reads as TGTGCCAGCGTAACAGGGGACTTTAACTACGAGCAGTACTTC.

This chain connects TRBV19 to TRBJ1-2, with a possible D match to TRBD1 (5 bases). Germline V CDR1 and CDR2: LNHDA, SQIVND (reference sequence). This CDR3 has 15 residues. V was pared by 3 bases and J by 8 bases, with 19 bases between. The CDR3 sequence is CASSIPGTASRGYTF. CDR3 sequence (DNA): TGTGCCAGTAGTATCCCCGGGACTGCTTCCCGCGGCTACACCTTC.

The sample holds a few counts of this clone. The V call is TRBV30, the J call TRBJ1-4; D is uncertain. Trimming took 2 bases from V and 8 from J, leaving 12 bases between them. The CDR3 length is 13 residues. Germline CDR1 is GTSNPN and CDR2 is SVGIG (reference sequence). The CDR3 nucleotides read TGTGCCTGGAGTCCGATGGTGGGCGAAAAACTGTTTTTT. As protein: CAWSPMVGEKLFF.

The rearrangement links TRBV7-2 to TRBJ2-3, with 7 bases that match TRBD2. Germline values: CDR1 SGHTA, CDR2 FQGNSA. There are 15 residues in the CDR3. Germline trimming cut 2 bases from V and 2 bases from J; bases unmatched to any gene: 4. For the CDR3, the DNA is TGTGCCAGCAGCTTAAGCGGGGCCCCCACAGATACGCAGTATTTT. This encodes CASSLSGAPTDTQYF.

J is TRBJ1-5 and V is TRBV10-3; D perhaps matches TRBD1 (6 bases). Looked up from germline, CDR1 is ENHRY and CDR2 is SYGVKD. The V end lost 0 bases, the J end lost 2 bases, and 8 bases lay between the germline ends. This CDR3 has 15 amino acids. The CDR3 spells CAISESRTGNQPQHF. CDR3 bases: TGTGCCATCAGTGAGTCAAGGACAGGCAATCAGCCCCAGCATTTT.

The CDR3 protein is CASSLDNTGELFF. DNA of the CDR3: TGCGCCAGCAGCTTGGATAACACCGGGGAGCTGTTTTTT. The V and J genes are TRBV5-1 and TRBJ2-2; D gene ambiguous. V gave up 0 bases and J gave up 2 bases, with 2 bases separating them. Germline lookup yields CDR1 SGHRS and CDR2 YFSETQ. The CDR3 is 13 residues long.

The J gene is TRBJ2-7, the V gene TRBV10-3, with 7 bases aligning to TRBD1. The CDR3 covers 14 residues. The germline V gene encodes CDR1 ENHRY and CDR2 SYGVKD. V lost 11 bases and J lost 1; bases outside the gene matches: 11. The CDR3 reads CAASDRASSYEQYF. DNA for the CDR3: TGTGCCGCCTCAGACAGGGCGTCATCCTACGAGCAGTACTTC.

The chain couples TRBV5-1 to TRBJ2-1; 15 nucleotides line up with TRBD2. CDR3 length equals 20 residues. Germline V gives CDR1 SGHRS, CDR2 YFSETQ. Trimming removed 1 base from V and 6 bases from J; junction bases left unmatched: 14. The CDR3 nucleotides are TGCGCCAGCAGCTTGAGGACTAGCGGGGGGGCCAACATACCGGCCAATGAGCAGTTCTTC. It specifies CASSLRTSGGANIPANEQFF.

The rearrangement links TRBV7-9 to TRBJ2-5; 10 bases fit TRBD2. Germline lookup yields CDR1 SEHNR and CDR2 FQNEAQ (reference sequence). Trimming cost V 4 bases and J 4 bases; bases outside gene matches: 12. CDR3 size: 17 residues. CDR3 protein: CASSSPAPAGGRETQYF. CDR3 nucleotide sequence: TGTGCCAGCAGCTCCCCGGCCCCAGCGGGAGGGAGAGAGACCCAGTACTTC.

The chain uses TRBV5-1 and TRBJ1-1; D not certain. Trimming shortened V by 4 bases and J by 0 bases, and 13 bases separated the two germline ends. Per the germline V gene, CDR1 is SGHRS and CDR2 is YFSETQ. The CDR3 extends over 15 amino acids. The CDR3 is CASSPGRAMNTEAFF. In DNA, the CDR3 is TGCGCCAGCAGCCCAGGTAGGGCCATGAACACTGAAGCTTTCTTT.

CDR3 residues: CAQYRGVGLVEQYF. CDR3 sequence (DNA): TGTGCCCAGTATCGAGGGGTCGGTTTGGTCGAGCAGTACTTC. The chain carries TRBV2 and TRBJ2-7; D is tentatively TRBD1 or TRBD2 (5 bases each). Germline V gives CDR1 SNHLY, CDR2 FYNNEI. The CDR3 loop spans 14 amino acids. Trimming pared 11 bases from V and 6 bases from J, leaving 23 bases between.

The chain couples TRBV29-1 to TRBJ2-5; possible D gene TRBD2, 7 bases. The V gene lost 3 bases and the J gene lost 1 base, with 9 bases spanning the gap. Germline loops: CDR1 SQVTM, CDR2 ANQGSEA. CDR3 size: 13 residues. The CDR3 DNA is TGCAGCGTTGAGCGGGGGCTCCAAGAGACCCAGTACTTC. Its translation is CSVERGLQETQYF.

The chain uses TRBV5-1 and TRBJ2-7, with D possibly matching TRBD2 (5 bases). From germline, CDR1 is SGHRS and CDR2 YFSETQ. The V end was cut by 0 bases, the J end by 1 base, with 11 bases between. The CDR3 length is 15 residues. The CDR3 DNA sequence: TGCGCCAGCAGCTTGGGGAGGACGGCGTCCTACGAGCAGTACTTC. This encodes CASSLGRTASYEQYF. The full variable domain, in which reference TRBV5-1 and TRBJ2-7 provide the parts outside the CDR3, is KAGVTQTPRYLIKTRGQQVTLSCSPISGHRSVSWYQQTPGQGLQFLFEYFSETQRNKGNFPGRFSGRQFSNSRSEMNVSTLELGDSALYLCASSLGRTASYEQYFGPGTRLTVT.